This T cell receptor beta chain derives from a study of blood T cells in healthy people across ages. In regard to this clonotype: Its target is not known.

For the second PCR, which ran for roughly 7 to 11 cycles, a sample-barcoded 5' primer and a J-beta primer mix were used. Each single sample gave us at least 2.5 million CDR3-containing paired-end reads. TCRdb reanalysed the 5' RACE reads using MiXCR and keeps one entry per CDR3 protein. The data contain roughly 2 million distinct CDR3 sequences, about 50% of them singletons. Study conclusions and caveats: Changes in expanded clonotypes were possibly confounded, as the CMV status of donors was unknown.

Each donor's blood draw was approximately 10 milliliters of peripheral blood. Every sample yielded at least 7 million isolated PBMCs. Germline values: CDR1 SGHAT, CDR2 FQNNGV. V lost 7 bases to trimming and J lost 2 bases; unmatched junction nucleotides: 12. The CDR3 spans 18 residues. The rearrangement uses TRBV11-2 and TRBJ2-3; 13 positions agree with TRBD2. This clonotype was obtained from a woman in her thirties or forties in good health. Input material: blood. CDR3: CASTKFQLAGGITDTQYF. CDR3 DNA sequence: TGTGCCAGCACTAAGTTTCAACTAGCGGGGGGGATCACAGATACGCAGTATTTT.